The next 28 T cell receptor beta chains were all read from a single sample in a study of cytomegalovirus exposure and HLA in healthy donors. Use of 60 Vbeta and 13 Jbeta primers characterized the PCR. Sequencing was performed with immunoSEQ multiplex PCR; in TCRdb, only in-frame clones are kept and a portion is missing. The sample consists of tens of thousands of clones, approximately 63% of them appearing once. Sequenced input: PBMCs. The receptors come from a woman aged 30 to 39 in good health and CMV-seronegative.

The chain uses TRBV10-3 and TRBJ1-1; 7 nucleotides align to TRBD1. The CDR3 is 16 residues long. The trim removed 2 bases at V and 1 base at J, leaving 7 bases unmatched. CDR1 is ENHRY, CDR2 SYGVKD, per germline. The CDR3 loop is CAISENSGTANTEAFF. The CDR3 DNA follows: TGTGCCATCAGTGAGAATAGCGGGACAGCGAACACTGAAGCTTTCTTT.

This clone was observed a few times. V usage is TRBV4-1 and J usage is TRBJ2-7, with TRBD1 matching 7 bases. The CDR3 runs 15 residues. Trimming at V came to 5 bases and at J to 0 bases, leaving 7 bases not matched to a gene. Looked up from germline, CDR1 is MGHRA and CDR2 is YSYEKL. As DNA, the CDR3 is TGCGCCAGCAGCTACGCAAGGGACAGCTCCTACGAGCAGTACTTC. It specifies CASSYARDSSYEQYF.

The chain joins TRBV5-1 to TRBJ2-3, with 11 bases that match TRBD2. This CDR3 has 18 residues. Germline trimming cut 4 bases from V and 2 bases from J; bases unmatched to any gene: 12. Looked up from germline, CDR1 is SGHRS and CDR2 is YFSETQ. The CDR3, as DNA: TGCGCCAGCAGCCGAGGGCACGGGACTAGCGGTGTCACAGATACGCAGTATTTT. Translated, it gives CASSRGHGTSGVTDTQYF.

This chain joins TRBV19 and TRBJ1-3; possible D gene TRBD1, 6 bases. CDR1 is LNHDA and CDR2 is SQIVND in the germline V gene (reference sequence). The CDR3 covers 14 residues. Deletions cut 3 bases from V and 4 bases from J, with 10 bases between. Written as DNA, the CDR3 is TGTGCCAGTAGTATCTTGGGGGCAGGAAACACCATATATTTT. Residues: CASSILGAGNTIYF.

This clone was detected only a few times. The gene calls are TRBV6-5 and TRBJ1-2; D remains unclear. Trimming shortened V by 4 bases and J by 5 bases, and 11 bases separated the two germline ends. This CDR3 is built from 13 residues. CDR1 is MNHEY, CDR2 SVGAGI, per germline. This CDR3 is CASSFANGYGYTF. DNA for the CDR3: TGTGCCAGCAGTTTCGCGAATGGTTATGGCTACACCTTC.

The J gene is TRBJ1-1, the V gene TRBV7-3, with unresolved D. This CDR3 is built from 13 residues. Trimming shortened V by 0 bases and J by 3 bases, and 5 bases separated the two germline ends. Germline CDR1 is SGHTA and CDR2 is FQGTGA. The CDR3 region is CASSLTSDTEAFF. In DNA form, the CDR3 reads TGTGCCAGCAGCTTAACCTCCGACACTGAAGCTTTCTTT. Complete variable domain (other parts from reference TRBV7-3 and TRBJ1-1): GAGVSQTPSNKVTEKGKYVELRCDPISGHTALYWYRQSLGQGPEFLIYFQGTGAADDSGLPNDRFFAVRPEGSVSTLKIQRTERGDSAVYLCASSLTSDTEAFFGQGTRLTVV.

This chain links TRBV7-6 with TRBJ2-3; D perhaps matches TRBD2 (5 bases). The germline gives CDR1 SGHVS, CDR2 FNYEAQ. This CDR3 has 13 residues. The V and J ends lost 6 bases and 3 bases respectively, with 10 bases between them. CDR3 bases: TGTGCCAGCAGTAAGACGGGAACAGATACGCAGTATTTT. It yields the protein CASSKTGTDTQYF.

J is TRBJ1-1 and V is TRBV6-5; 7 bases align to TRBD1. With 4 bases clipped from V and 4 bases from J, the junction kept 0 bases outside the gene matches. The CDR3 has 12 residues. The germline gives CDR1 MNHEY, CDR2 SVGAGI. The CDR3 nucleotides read TGTGCCAGCAGTTCAGGGGGCACTGAAGCTTTCTTT. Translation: CASSSGGTEAFF.

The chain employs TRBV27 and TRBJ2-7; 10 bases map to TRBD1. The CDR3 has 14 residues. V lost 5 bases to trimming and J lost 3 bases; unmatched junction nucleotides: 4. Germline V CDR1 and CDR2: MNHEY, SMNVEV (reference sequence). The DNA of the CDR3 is TGTGCCAGCAGTATCCGGGACAGGGGCTACGAGCAGTACTTC. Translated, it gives CASSIRDRGYEQYF.

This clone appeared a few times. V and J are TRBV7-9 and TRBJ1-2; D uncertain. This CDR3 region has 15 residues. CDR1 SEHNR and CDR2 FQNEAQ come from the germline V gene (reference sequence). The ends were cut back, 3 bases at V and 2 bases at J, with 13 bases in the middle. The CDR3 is CASSLRRVENYGYTF. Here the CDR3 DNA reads TGTGCCAGCAGCTTGAGGAGGGTTGAGAACTATGGCTACACCTTC.

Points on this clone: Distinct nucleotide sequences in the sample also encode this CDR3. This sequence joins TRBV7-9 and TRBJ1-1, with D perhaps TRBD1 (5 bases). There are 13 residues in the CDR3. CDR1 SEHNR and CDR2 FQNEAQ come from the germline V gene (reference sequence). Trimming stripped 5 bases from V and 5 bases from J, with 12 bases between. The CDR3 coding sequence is TGTGCCAGCAGCCCGCAGGGAAGGACTGAAGCTTTCTTT. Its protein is CASSPQGRTEAFF. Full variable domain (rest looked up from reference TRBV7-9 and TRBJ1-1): DTGVSQNPRHKITKRGQNVTFRCDPISEHNRLYWYRQTLGQGPEFLTYFQNEAQLEKSRLLSDRFSAERPKGSFSTLEIQRTEQGDSAMYLCASSPQGRTEAFFGQGTRLTVV.

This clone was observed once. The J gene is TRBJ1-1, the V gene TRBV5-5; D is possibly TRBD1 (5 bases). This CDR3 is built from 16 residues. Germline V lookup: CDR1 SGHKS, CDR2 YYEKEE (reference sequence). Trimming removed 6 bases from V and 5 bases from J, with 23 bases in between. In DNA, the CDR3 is TGTGCCAGCAACCCCCGGGGCAGGCCGGGAGGGACTGAAGCTTTCTTT. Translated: CASNPRGRPGGTEAFF. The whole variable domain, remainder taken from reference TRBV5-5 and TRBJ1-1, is DAGVTQSPTHLIKTRGQQVTLRCSPISGHKSVSWYQQVLGQGPQFIFQYYEKEERGRGNFPDRFSARQFPNYSSELNVNALLLGDSALYLCASNPRGRPGGTEAFFGQGTRLTVV.

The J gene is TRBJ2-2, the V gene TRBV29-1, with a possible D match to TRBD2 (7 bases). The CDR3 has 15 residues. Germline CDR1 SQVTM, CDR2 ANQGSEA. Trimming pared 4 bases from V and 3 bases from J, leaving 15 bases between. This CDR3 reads CSVVPLGGDTGELFF. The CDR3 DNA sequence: TGCAGCGTTGTCCCCCTAGGGGGGGACACCGGGGAGCTGTTTTTT.

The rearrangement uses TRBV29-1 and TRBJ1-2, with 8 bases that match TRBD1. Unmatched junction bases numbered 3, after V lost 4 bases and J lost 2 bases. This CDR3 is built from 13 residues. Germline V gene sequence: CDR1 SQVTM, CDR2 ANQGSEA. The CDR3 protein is CSVAGGLNYGYTF. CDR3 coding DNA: TGCAGCGTTGCAGGGGGCTTAAACTATGGCTACACCTTC.

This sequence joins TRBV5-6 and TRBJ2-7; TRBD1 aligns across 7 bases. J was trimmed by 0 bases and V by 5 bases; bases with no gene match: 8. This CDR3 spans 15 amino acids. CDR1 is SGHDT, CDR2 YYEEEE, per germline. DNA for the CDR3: TGTGCCAGCAGTCGGGACAGAGGCCACTCCTACGAGCAGTACTTC. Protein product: CASSRDRGHSYEQYF.

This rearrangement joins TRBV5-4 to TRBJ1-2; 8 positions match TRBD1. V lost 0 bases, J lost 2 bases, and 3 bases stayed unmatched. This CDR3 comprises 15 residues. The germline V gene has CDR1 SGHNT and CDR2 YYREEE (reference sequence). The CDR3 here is CASSLDNRGNYGYTF. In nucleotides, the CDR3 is TGTGCCAGCAGCTTGGATAACAGGGGGAACTATGGCTACACCTTC. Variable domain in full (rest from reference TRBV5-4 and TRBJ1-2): ETGVTQSPTHLIKTRGQQVTLRCSSQSGHNTVSWYQQALGQGPQFIFQYYREEENGRGNFPPRFSGLQFPNYSSELNVNALELDDSALYLCASSLDNRGNYGYTFGSGTRLTVV.

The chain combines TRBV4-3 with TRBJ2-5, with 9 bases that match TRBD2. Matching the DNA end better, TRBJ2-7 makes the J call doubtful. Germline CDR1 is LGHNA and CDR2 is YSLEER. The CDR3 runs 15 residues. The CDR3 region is CASSQETSGVYEQYF. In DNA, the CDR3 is TGCGCCAGCAGCCAAGAGACTAGCGGCGTCTACGAGCAGTACTTC.

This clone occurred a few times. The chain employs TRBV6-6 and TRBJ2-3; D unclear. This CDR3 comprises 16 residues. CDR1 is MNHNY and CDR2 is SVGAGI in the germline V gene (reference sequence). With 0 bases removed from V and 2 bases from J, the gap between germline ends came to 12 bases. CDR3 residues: CASSYSAGSSTDTQYF. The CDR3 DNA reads TGTGCCAGCAGTTACTCGGCAGGCTCTTCCACAGATACGCAGTATTTT.

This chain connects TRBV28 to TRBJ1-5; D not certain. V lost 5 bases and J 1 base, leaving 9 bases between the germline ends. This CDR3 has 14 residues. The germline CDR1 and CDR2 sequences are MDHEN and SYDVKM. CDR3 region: CASSPSGSNQPQHF. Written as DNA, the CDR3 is TGTGCCAGCAGTCCCTCGGGGAGCAATCAGCCCCAGCATTTT.

The CDR3 region has the DNA TGTGCCAGCAGTTACCAGGGGCGGCAGTACTTC. Encoded protein: CASSYQGRQYF. The rearrangement uses TRBV6-5 and TRBJ2-7; D perhaps matches TRBD1 (6 bases). Trimming removed 2 bases from V and 9 bases from J, with 8 bases in between. The germline V gene encodes CDR1 MNHEY and CDR2 SVGAGI. There are 11 residues in the CDR3.

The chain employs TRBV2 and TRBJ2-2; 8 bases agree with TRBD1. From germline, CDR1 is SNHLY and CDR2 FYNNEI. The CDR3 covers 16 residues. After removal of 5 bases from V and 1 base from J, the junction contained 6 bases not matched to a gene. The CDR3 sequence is CASSNGQGLNTGELFF. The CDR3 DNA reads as TGTGCCAGCAGTAACGGACAGGGCCTGAACACCGGGGAGCTGTTTTTT.

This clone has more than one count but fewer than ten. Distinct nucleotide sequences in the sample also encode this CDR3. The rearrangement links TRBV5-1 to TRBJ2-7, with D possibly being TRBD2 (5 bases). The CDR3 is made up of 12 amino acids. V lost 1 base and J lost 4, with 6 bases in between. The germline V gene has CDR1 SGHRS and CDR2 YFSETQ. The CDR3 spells CASSLSGYEQYF. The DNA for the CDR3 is TGCGCCAGCAGCTTGTCGGGATACGAGCAGTACTTC.

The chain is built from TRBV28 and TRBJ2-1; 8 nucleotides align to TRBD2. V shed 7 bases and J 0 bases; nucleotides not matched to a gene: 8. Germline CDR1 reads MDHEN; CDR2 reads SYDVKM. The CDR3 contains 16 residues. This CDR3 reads CASTTGGGGSYNEQFF. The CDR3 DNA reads TGTGCCAGCACCACCGGGGGGGGAGGCTCCTACAATGAGCAGTTCTTC. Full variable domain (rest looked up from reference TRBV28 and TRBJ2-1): DVKVTQSSRYLVKRTGEKVFLECVQDMDHENMFWYRQDPGLGLRLIYFSYDVKMKEKGDIPEGYSVSREKKERFSLILESASTNQTSMYLCASTTGGGGSYNEQFFGPGTRLTVL.

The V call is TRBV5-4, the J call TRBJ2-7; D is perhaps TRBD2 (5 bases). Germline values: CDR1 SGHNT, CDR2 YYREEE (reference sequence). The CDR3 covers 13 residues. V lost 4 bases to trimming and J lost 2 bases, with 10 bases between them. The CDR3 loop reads CASSRTGTYEQYF. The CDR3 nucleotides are TGTGCCAGCAGCCGGACGGGGACCTACGAGCAGTACTTC.

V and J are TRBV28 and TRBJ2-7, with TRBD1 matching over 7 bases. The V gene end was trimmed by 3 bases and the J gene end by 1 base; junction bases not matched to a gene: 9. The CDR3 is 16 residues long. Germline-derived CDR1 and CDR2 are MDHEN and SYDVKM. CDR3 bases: TGTGCCAGCAGTTTCGCCTGGACAGGTGCTTCCTACGAGCAGTACTTC. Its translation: CASSFAWTGASYEQYF.

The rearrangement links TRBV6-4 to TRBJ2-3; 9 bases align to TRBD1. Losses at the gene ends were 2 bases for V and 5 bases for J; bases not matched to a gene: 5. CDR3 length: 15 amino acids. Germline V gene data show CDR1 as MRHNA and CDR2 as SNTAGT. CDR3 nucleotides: TGTGCCAGCAGTGACCGGGACAGGGTAATAGATACGCAGTATTTT. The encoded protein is CASSDRDRVIDTQYF.

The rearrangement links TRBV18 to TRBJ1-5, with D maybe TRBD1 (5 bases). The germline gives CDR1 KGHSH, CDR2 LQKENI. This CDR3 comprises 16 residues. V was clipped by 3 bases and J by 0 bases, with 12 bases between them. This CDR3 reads CASSPFGGGSNQPQHF. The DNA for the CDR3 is TGTGCCAGCTCACCTTTCGGCGGGGGTAGCAATCAGCCCCAGCATTTT.

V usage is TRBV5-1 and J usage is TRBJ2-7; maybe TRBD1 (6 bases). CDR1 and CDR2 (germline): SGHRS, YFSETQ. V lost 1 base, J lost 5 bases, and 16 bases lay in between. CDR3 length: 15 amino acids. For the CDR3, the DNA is TGCGCCAGCAGCTTGAGGGAAGCAAGGGGGAACGAGCAGTACTTC. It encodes CASSLREARGNEQYF.